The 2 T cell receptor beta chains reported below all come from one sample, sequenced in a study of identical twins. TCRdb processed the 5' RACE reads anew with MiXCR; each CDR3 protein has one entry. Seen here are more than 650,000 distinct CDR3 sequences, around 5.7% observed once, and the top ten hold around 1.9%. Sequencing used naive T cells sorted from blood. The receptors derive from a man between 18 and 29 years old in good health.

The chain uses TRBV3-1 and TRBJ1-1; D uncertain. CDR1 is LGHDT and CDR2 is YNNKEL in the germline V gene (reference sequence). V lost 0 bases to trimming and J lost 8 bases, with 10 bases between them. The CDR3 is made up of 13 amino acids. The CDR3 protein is CASSQDIPNEAFF. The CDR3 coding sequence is TGTGCCAGCAGCCAAGATATCCCTAACGAAGCTTTCTTT.

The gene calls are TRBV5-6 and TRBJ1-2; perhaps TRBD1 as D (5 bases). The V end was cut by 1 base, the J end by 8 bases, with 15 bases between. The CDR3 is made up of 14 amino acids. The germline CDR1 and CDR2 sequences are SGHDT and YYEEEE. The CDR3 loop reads CASSLQQGLGGYTF. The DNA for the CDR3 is TGTGCCAGCAGCTTGCAGCAGGGCCTGGGGGGCTACACCTTC.